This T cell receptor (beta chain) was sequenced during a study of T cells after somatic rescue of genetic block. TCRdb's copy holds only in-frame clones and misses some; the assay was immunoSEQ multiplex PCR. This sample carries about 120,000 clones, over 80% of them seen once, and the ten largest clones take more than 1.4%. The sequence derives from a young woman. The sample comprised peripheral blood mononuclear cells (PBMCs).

CDR3 nucleotides: TGCAGCGTTGACAGGGGGACTCGTTACACTGAAGCTTTCTTT. It encodes CSVDRGTRYTEAFF. The chain carries TRBV29-1 and TRBJ1-1; 7 bases map to TRBD1. This CDR3 contains 14 residues. Germline V gene lookup returns CDR1 SQVTM and CDR2 ANQGSEA. Trimming removed 3 bases from V and 3 bases from J; junction bases left unmatched: 7.